The present entry profiles one T cell receptor (beta chain) with its context. The sample originates from a study of technical replicates of blood from several donors. The CDR3 covers 16 residues. The ends were cut back, 2 bases at V and 0 bases at J, with 11 bases in the middle. The germline CDR1 and CDR2 sequences are MNHNY and SVGAGI (reference sequence). Data came from immunoSEQ multiplex PCR; TCRdb stores just in-frame clones and leaves some out. Of around 80,000 clones listed, 94% were seen once; the top ten hold around 0.4%. This receptor was taken from a human donor in good health. The V and J genes are TRBV6-6 and TRBJ1-3; TRBD1 is a possible D gene (5 bases). Input material: T cells isolated from PBMCs. CDR3 loop: CASSYARGHSGNTIYF. CDR3 sequence (DNA): TGTGCCAGCAGTTACGCAAGGGGTCACTCTGGAAACACCATATATTTT.